The 27 T cell receptor beta chains below all came from one sample that was sequenced in a study of somatic mutations in cytotoxic T cells in rheumatoid arthritis. The repertoire was sequenced with immunoSEQ multiplex PCR; TCRdb's copy has only in-frame clones and lacks some. There are 10,000 to 11,000 clones in the sample; just over 90% occur only once, and 14% lies in the top ten. The material sequenced was CD8+ T cells sorted from blood. These receptors came from a woman aged 18-30 years with rheumatoid arthritis.

This chain links TRBV7-6 with TRBJ2-7; TRBD1 matches at 8 bases. Unmatched junction bases numbered 6, after V lost 5 bases and J lost 0 bases. CDR3 length: 15 amino acids. Germline-derived CDR1 and CDR2 are SGHVS and FNYEAQ. In DNA, the CDR3 is TGTGCCAGCAGCCCAGGGACAGGAGCCTCCTACGAGCAGTACTTC. Amino acids: CASSPGTGASYEQYF.

The rearrangement links TRBV5-4 to TRBJ2-7; weak D call: TRBD1 (5 bases). The germline V gene has CDR1 SGHNT and CDR2 YYREEE (reference sequence). The CDR3 loop spans 17 amino acids. V was trimmed by 2 bases and J by 2 bases, leaving 20 bases between them. The CDR3 nucleotides read TGTGCCAGCAGCTTAATTGGGGCAGAGGCAGATCCCTACGAGCAGTACTTC. Translation gives CASSLIGAEADPYEQYF.

This sequence joins TRBV10-3 and TRBJ2-3, with TRBD2 identical over 12 bases. Germline assignment: CDR1 ENHRY and CDR2 SYGVKD. V gave up 7 bases and J gave up 5 bases; unmatched junction bases: 7. The CDR3 length is 15 residues. CDR3 in amino acids: CAITRTSGEQDTQYF. DNA for the CDR3: TGTGCCATCACACGGACTAGCGGGGAACAAGATACGCAGTATTTT.

Written as DNA, the CDR3 is TGTGCCAGCAGCTTGGGGCAGGGGTCCGAGCAGTTCTTC. The encoded protein is CASSLGQGSEQFF. The rearrangement links TRBV5-6 to TRBJ2-1; D possibly corresponds to TRBD1 (6 bases). V shed 0 bases and J shed 10 bases, with 11 bases lying between them. This CDR3 is built from 13 residues. Germline-derived CDR1 and CDR2 are SGHDT and YYEEEE.

The genes are TRBV7-9 and TRBJ1-1; TRBD1 matches at 9 bases. The CDR3 contains 15 residues. Germline CDR1 reads SEHNR; CDR2 reads FQNEAQ (reference sequence). The J segment lost 4 bases and the V segment lost 4 bases, leaving 7 bases of the junction unmatched. The CDR3 nucleotides read TGTGCCAGCAGCTCCGCGGACAGGGGAATCACTGAAGCTTTCTTT. Its protein product is CASSSADRGITEAFF.

The chain uses TRBV4-3 and TRBJ1-1, with D tentatively TRBD1 (6 bases). Trimming pared 1 base from V and 3 bases from J, leaving 12 bases between. This CDR3 region has 15 residues. CDR1 and CDR2 (germline): LGHNA, YSLEER. CDR3 DNA sequence: TGCGCCAGCAGCCAAGGGACAGCGGGAGACACTGAAGCTTTCTTT. This codes for CASSQGTAGDTEAFF.

V usage is TRBV6-5 and J usage is TRBJ1-5; 9 nucleotides line up with TRBD1. From germline, CDR1 is MNHEY and CDR2 SVGAGI. V lost 2 bases, J lost 4 bases, and 3 bases stayed unmatched. The CDR3 loop spans 15 amino acids. The CDR3 DNA reads as TGTGCCAGCAGTTACGCGGGACAGGGAAATCAGCCCCAGCATTTT. Protein product: CASSYAGQGNQPQHF.

The J gene is TRBJ1-5, the V gene TRBV27; tentatively, D is TRBD1 (6 bases). Germline lookup yields CDR1 MNHEY and CDR2 SMNVEV (reference sequence). This CDR3 is 16 amino acids long. The V end lost 6 bases, the J end lost 6 bases, and 21 bases lay between the germline ends. The CDR3 loop is CASRPVGGLGSQPQHF. DNA of the CDR3: TGTGCCAGCAGACCCGTGGGGGGGCTAGGGAGTCAGCCCCAGCATTTT.

The chain has TRBV6-5 and TRBJ1-1; TRBD1 is a possible D gene (5 bases). CDR3 size: 14 residues. The ends were cut back, 6 bases at V and 0 bases at J, with 11 bases in the middle. Germline V gene sequence: CDR1 MNHEY, CDR2 SVGAGI. CDR3 sequence: CASSPTALNTEAFF. In DNA form, the CDR3 reads TGTGCCAGCAGCCCGACAGCCTTGAACACTGAAGCTTTCTTT.

The chain couples TRBV7-6 to TRBJ1-1; D gene ambiguous. Germline loops: CDR1 SGHVS, CDR2 FNYEAQ. The CDR3 sequence is 13 residues long. The germline V and J ends were trimmed by 2 bases and 1 base, with 5 bases remaining between them. CDR3 region: CASSLPGNTEAFF. The CDR3 region has the DNA TGTGCCAGCAGCTTACCAGGGAACACTGAAGCTTTCTTT.

The rearrangement links TRBV5-1 to TRBJ2-7; 8 nucleotides line up with TRBD2. CDR1 and CDR2 (germline): SGHRS, YFSETQ. V shed 4 bases and J 2 bases; nucleotides not matched to a gene: 8. CDR3 length: 15 residues. CDR3 amino acids: CASSEESLAAYEQYF. CDR3 DNA sequence: TGCGCCAGCAGCGAAGAGTCACTAGCGGCCTACGAGCAGTACTTC.

V and J are TRBV5-1 and TRBJ2-3; TRBD2 agrees at 15 bases. Germline CDR1 SGHRS, CDR2 YFSETQ. The CDR3 extends over 16 amino acids. Unmatched junction bases numbered 9, after V lost 7 bases and J lost 6 bases. CDR3 DNA: TGCGCCAGCGATTTGGGACTAGCGGGGGGATTGGATACGCAGTATTTT. Residues: CASDLGLAGGLDTQYF.

In its sample, this clone was seen once. The chain's CDR3 is CASSLATGRVGNQPQHF. The CDR3 bases are TGTGCCAGCAGCTTAGCAACAGGGAGGGTCGGCAATCAGCCCCAGCATTTT. The chain has TRBV7-9 and TRBJ1-5; the D gene is possibly TRBD1 (6 bases). Germline lookup yields CDR1 SEHNR and CDR2 FQNEAQ (reference sequence). V dropped 0 bases and J dropped 2 bases, with 14 bases sitting between them. This CDR3 spans 17 amino acids.

The chain employs TRBV27 and TRBJ2-2; D is possibly TRBD1 (5 bases). The CDR3 has 14 amino acids. Trimming stripped 3 bases from V and 3 bases from J, with 8 bases between. The V gene's germline CDR1 is MNHEY and CDR2 SMNVEV (reference sequence). CDR3 protein: CASSFRQYTGELFF. The CDR3 DNA is TGTGCCAGCAGTTTCAGACAGTACACCGGGGAGCTGTTTTTT.

The chain links TRBV5-4 to TRBJ2-2; TRBD2 matches at 7 bases. J lost 3 bases, V lost 4 bases, and 9 bases had no gene match. Per germline, CDR1 SGHNT and CDR2 YYREEE (reference sequence). The CDR3 extends over 16 amino acids. The CDR3 reads CASSPRRLADTGELFF. In DNA, the CDR3 is TGTGCCAGCAGCCCCCGGCGACTAGCTGACACCGGGGAGCTGTTTTTT.

The chain carries TRBV5-4 and TRBJ2-5, with D possibly being TRBD1 (6 bases). Germline assignment: CDR1 SGHNT and CDR2 YYREEE (reference sequence). V was clipped by 4 bases and J by 0 bases, with 10 bases between them. CDR3 length equals 14 residues. The chain's CDR3 is CASSPGQHQETQYF. In DNA form, the CDR3 reads TGTGCCAGCAGCCCAGGACAGCACCAAGAGACCCAGTACTTC. Variable domain in full (rest from reference TRBV5-4 and TRBJ2-5): ETGVTQSPTHLIKTRGQQVTLRCSSQSGHNTVSWYQQALGQGPQFIFQYYREEENGRGNFPPRFSGLQFPNYSSELNVNALELDDSALYLCASSPGQHQETQYFGPGTRLLVL.

V gene TRBV7-3 combines with J gene TRBJ2-1; D is perhaps TRBD2 (6 bases). Germline-derived CDR1 and CDR2 are SGHTA and FQGTGA. The germline V and J ends were trimmed by 5 bases and 8 bases, with 19 bases remaining between them. This CDR3 has 15 residues. CDR3 bases: TGTGCCAGCAGCCCGCTCCTTCGGCGGGACGATGAGCAGTTCTTC. It codes for CASSPLLRRDDEQFF.

J is TRBJ1-1 and V is TRBV5-6, with 9 bases lining up with TRBD1. Germline loops: CDR1 SGHDT, CDR2 YYEEEE. J lost 4 bases, V lost 4 bases, and 8 bases had no gene match. The CDR3 has 15 residues. DNA of the CDR3: TGTGCCAGCAGCGGGAACAGGGGGCTGGGCACTGAAGCTTTCTTT. Translated: CASSGNRGLGTEAFF. Combining the CDR3 with reference TRBV5-6 and TRBJ1-1 gives the whole variable domain DAGVTQSPTHLIKTRGQQVTLRCSPKSGHDTVSWYQQALGQGPQFIFQYYEEEERQRGNFPDRFSGHQFPNYSSELNVNALLLGDSALYLCASSGNRGLGTEAFFGQGTRLTVV.

This sequence joins TRBV27 and TRBJ2-1; D is unresolved. This CDR3 comprises 15 residues. Germline CDR1 MNHEY, CDR2 SMNVEV (reference sequence). Between the trimmed V and J ends, which lost 0 bases and 9 bases, there was a span of 15 bases. The CDR3 is CASSLSPGGVVEQFF. For the CDR3, the DNA is TGTGCCAGCAGTTTATCTCCGGGTGGAGTGGTTGAGCAGTTCTTC.

This chain links TRBV28 with TRBJ1-4; D is unclear. The CDR3 length is 16 residues. Trimming stripped 6 bases from V and 3 bases from J, with 17 bases between. Germline CDR1 reads MDHEN; CDR2 reads SYDVKM. CDR3 amino acids: CASSSTLTSPNEKLFF. DNA for the CDR3: TGTGCCAGCAGCTCGACTTTGACCTCCCCTAATGAAAAACTGTTTTTT.

The chain couples TRBV6-5 to TRBJ2-7; D unresolved. The CDR3 is made up of 14 amino acids. The V gene lost 3 bases and the J gene lost 3 bases, with 12 bases spanning the gap. Germline V gene data show CDR1 as MNHEY and CDR2 as SVGAGI. This CDR3 is CASSYRDTHYEQYF. For the CDR3, the DNA is TGTGCCAGCAGTTATCGAGACACCCACTACGAGCAGTACTTC.

The rearrangement uses TRBV11-2 and TRBJ2-7; possibly TRBD2 for D (5 bases). V was shortened by 3 bases and J by 4 bases, with 16 bases between the two germline ends. The CDR3 extends over 15 amino acids. Germline CDR1 and CDR2: SGHAT and FQNNGV. DNA of the CDR3: TGTGCCAGCAGCTTTAATTTGGAAGCGGATTACGAGCAGTACTTC. Its protein product is CASSFNLEADYEQYF.

This chain uses TRBV27 with TRBJ1-2, with D tentatively TRBD1 (6 bases). The CDR3 has 14 amino acids. Germline CDR1 is MNHEY and CDR2 is SMNVEV (reference sequence). Trimming removed 3 bases from V and 4 bases from J, with 12 bases in between. The CDR3 nucleotides read TGTGCCAGCAGTTTCTCGACAGGCCGCTATGGCTACACCTTC. It is translated as CASSFSTGRYGYTF.

V gene TRBV6-5 combines with J gene TRBJ2-7; 7 nucleotides match TRBD2. Germline V gene sequence: CDR1 MNHEY, CDR2 SVGAGI. The V gene end was trimmed by 0 bases and the J gene end by 4 bases; junction bases not matched to a gene: 3. This CDR3 is 14 amino acids long. The CDR3 sequence: CASSYSAGDYEQYF. DNA of the CDR3: TGTGCCAGCAGTTACTCGGCGGGAGATTACGAGCAGTACTTC.

The rearrangement uses TRBV7-9 and TRBJ2-3; 10 positions agree with TRBD2. Trimming took 4 bases from V and 4 from J; bases not matched to a gene: 11. The CDR3 sequence is 17 residues long. Germline V gives CDR1 SEHNR, CDR2 FQNEAQ (reference sequence). CDR3 bases: TGTGCCAGCAGCTCCACCCGGGCTAGCGGGGGCGCAGATACGCAGTATTTT. Its protein is CASSSTRASGGADTQYF.

The V gene is TRBV19, the J gene TRBJ2-7; D is undetermined. The V gene lost 3 bases and the J gene lost 7 bases, with 13 bases spanning the gap. Germline V gene sequence: CDR1 LNHDA, CDR2 SQIVND (reference sequence). The CDR3 has 13 amino acids. The CDR3 spells CASSIGPGSEQYF. CDR3 DNA sequence: TGTGCCAGTAGTATTGGCCCGGGTTCGGAGCAGTACTTC.

V usage is TRBV6-5 and J usage is TRBJ2-1; 11 positions match TRBD2. Trimming removed 5 bases from V and 3 bases from J; junction bases left unmatched: 3. This CDR3 has 15 residues. Germline V CDR1 and CDR2: MNHEY, SVGAGI. The CDR3 DNA reads as TGTGCCAGCAGTAAAACTAGCGGGAGCTACAATGAGCAGTTCTTC. Its translation is CASSKTSGSYNEQFF.